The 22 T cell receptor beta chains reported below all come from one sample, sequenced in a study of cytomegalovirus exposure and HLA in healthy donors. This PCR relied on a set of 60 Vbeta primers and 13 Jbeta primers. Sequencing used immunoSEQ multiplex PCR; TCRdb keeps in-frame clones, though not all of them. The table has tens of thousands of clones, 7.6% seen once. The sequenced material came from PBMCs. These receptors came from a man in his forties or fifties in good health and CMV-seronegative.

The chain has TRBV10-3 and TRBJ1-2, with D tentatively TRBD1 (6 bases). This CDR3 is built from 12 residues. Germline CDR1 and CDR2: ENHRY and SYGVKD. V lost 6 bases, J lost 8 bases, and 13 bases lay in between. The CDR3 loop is CAIRGHEEGYTF. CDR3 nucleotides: TGTGCCATCAGGGGACATGAGGAGGGCTACACCTTC.

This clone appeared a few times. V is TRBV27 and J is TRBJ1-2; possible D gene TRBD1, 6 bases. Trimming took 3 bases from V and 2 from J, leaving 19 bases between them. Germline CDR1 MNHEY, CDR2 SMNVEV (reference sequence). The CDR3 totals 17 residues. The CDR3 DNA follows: TGTGCCAGCAGTTTCCTCGTGGGGGCCGTCACGAACTATGGCTACACCTTC. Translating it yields CASSFLVGAVTNYGYTF.

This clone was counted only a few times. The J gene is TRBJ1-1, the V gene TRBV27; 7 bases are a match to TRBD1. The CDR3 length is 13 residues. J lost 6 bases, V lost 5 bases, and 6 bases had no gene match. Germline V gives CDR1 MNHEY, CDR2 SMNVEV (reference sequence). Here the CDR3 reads CASSPVRGAEAFF. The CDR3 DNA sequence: TGTGCCAGCAGTCCCGTCAGGGGGGCTGAAGCTTTCTTT.

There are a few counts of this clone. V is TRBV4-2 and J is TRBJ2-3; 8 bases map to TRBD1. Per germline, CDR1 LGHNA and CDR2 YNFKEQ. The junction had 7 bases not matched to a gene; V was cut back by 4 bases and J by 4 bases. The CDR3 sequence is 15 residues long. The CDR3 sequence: CASSRGQGSSDTQYF. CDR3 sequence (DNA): TGTGCCAGCAGCCGAGGACAGGGAAGCTCAGATACGCAGTATTTT.

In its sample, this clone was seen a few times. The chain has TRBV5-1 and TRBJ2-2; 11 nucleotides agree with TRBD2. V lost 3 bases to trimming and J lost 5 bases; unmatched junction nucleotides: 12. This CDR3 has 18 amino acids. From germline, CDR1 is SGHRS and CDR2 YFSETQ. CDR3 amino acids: CASSSRLAGPAGTGELFF. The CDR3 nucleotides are TGCGCCAGCAGCTCCAGACTAGCGGGGCCTGCTGGGACCGGGGAGCTGTTTTTT.

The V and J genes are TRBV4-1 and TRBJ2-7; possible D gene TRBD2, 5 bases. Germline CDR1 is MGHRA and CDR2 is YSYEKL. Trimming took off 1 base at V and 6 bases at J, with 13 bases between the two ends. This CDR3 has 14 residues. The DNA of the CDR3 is TGCGCCAGCAGCCAAGTCAGGCTGGCGGGCGAGCAGTACTTC. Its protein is CASSQVRLAGEQYF.

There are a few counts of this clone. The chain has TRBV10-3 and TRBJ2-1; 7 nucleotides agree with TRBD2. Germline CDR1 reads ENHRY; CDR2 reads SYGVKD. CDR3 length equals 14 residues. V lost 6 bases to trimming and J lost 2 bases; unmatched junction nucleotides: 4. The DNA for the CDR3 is TGTGCCATCAGCGTGACTAGCCCCTACAATGAGCAGTTCTTC. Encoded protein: CAISVTSPYNEQFF.

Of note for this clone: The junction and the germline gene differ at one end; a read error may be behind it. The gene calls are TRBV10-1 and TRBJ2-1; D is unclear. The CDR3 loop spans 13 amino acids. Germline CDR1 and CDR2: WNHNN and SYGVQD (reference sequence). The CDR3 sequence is CARSDPPNNEQFF. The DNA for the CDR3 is TGCGCCAGAAGTGACCCGCCTAACAATGAGCAGTTCTTC.

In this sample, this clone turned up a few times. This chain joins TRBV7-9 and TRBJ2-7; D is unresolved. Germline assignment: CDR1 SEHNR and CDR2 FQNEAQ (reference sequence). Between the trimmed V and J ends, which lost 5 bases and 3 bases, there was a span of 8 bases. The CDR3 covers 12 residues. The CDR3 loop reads CASSAQFYEQYF. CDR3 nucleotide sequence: TGTGCCAGCAGCGCTCAGTTCTACGAGCAGTACTTC. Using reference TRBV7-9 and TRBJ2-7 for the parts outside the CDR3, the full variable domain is DTGVSQNPRHKITKRGQNVTFRCDPISEHNRLYWYRQTLGQGPEFLTYFQNEAQLEKSRLLSDRFSAERPKGSFSTLEIQRTEQGDSAMYLCASSAQFYEQYFGPGTRLTVT.

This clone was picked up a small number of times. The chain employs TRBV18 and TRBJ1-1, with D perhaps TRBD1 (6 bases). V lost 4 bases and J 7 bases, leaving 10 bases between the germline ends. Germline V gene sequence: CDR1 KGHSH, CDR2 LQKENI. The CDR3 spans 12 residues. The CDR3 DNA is TGTGCCAGCTCACAGGGGACACGTGAAGCTTTCTTT. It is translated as CASSQGTREAFF.

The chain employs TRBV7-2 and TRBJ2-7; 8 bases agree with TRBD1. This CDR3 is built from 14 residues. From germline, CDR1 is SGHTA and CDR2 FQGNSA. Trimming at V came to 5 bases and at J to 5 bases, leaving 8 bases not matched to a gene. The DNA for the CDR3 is TGTGCCAGCAGCCCGGGACAGGAGGCGAACGAGCAGTACTTC. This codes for CASSPGQEANEQYF.

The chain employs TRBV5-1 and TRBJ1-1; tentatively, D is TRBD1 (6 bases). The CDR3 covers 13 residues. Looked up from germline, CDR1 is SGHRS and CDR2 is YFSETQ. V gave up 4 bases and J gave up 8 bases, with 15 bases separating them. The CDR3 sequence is CASSPRTAMEAFF. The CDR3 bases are TGCGCCAGCAGCCCCAGGACAGCTATGGAAGCTTTCTTT.

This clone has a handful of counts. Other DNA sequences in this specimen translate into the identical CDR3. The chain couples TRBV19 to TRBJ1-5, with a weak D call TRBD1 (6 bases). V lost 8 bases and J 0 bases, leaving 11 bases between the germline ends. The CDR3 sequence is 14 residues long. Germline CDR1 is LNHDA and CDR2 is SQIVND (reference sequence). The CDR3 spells CASSDRSSNQPQHF. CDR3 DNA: TGTGCCAGTTCAGACAGGAGTAGCAATCAGCCCCAGCATTTT.

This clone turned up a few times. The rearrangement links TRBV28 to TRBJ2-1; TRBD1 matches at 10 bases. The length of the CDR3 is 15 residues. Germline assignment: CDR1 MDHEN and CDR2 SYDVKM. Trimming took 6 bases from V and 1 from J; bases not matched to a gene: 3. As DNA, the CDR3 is TGTGCCAGCAGCGGACAGGGGGTGTCCTACAATGAGCAGTTCTTC. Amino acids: CASSGQGVSYNEQFF.

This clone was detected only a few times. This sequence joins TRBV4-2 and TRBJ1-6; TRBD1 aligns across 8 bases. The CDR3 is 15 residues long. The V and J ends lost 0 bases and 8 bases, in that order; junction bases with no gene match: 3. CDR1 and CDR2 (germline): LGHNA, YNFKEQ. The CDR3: CASSQEPGGDSPLHF. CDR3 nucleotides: TGTGCCAGCAGCCAAGAACCAGGGGGCGATTCACCCCTCCACTTT.

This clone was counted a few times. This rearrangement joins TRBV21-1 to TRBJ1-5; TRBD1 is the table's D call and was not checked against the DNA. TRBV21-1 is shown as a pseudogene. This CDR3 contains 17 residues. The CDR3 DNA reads TGTGCCAGCAGCAAAATTAGGACAAGTTATAGCAATCAGCCCCAGCATTTT. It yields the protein CASSKIRTSYSNQPQHF.

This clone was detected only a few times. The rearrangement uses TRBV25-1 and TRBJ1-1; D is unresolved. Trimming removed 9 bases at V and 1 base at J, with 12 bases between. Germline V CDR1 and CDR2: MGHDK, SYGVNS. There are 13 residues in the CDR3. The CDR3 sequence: CASTLGGNTEAFF. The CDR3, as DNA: TGTGCCAGTACCCTGGGAGGGAACACTGAAGCTTTCTTT.

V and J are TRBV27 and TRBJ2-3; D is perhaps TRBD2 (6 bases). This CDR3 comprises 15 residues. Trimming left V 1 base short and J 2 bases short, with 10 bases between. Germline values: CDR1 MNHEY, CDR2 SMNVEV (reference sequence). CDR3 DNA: TGTGCCAGCAGTTTATTTCGGGAGTTCACAGATACGCAGTATTTT. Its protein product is CASSLFREFTDTQYF.

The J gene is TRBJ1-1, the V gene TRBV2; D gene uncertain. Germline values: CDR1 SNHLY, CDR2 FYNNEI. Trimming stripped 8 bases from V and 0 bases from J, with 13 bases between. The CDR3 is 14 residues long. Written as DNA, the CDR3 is TGTGCCAGCGTTTGGAGCGGAGTGAACACTGAAGCTTTCTTT. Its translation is CASVWSGVNTEAFF.

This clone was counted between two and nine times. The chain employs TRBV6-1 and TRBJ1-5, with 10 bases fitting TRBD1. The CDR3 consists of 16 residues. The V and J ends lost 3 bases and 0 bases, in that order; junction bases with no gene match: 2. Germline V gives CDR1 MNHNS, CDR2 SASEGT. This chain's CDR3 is CASSEGQGYSNQPQHF. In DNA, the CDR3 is TGTGCCAGCAGTGAGGGACAGGGGTATAGCAATCAGCCCCAGCATTTT.

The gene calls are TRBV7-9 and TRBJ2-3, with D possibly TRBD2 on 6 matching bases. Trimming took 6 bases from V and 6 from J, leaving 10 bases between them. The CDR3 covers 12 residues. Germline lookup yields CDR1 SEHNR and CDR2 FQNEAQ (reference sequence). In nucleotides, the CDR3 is TGTGCCAGCAGAGCGGCGGGGGATACGCAGTATTTT. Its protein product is CASRAAGDTQYF. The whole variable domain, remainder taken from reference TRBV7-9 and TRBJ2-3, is DTGVSQNPRHKITKRGQNVTFRCDPISEHNRLYWYRQTLGQGPEFLTYFQNEAQLEKSRLLSDRFSAERPKGSFSTLEIQRTEQGDSAMYLCASRAAGDTQYFGPGTRLTVL.

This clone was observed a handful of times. The CDR3 here is CASSQDGTRGIFGYTF. CDR3 bases: TGTGCCAGCAGCCAAGATGGGACAAGGGGGATTTTCGGCTACACCTTC. The gene calls are TRBV4-2 and TRBJ1-2; a possible D gene is TRBD1 (6 bases). The length of the CDR3 is 16 residues. Germline values: CDR1 LGHNA, CDR2 YNFKEQ. V dropped 0 bases and J dropped 8 bases, with 19 bases sitting between them.